These T cell receptor beta chains were read from a single sample in a study of T cells after yellow fever vaccination. TCRdb passed the 5' RACE reads through MiXCR, listing each CDR3 protein once. The table has 200,000 to 300,000 distinct CDR3 sequences, roughly 6.2% seen once; the top ten hold more than 0.85%. The source material was CD4+ T cells sorted from PBMCs, sampled on the day of the yellow fever booster vaccination. The receptor source for this set is a man in his thirties or forties who received the YFV17D yellow fever vaccine. The conserved cysteine and the conserved F or W are not part of the CDR3 here. Each record gives: V gene, clone size, CDR3 protein. Size is stated for part of the rows, as once, few or many counts, or as a class when the clone is expanded.

v_gene: TRBV7-9; abundance: NA; CDR3aa: ASSSTSGVRNEQF
v_gene: TRBV10-3; abundance: few; CDR3aa: AISEPPPPYSYEQY
v_gene: TRBV20-1; abundance: few; CDR3aa: SALTDGYT
v_gene: TRBV5-4; abundance: NA; CDR3aa: ASSMTSKADTQY
v_gene: TRBV7-2; abundance: many; CDR3aa: ASSPNGQGTDTQY
v_gene: TRBV10-3; abundance: few; CDR3aa: AISGQGYGYT
v_gene: TRBV5-1; abundance: few; CDR3aa: ASSFGPRQDETQY
v_gene: TRBV7-6; abundance: NA; CDR3aa: ASILVKETQY
v_gene: TRBV6-2/TRBV6-3; abundance: many; CDR3aa: ASSNRDRVPGELF
v_gene: TRBV6-1; abundance: many; CDR3aa: ASSPLGRTGANVLT
v_gene: TRBV2; abundance: NA; CDR3aa: ASSSSRLGGSYNEQF
v_gene: TRBV7-9; abundance: few; CDR3aa: ASSLGSLDEQF
v_gene: TRBV7-2; abundance: NA; CDR3aa: ASSLLPGRQGAYEQY
v_gene: TRBV5-1; abundance: NA; CDR3aa: ASSLDLVGYT
v_gene: TRBV29-1; abundance: NA; CDR3aa: SVARDRGRETQY
v_gene: TRBV5-1; abundance: few; CDR3aa: ASRAVTSYNEQF
v_gene: TRBV20-1; abundance: NA; CDR3aa: SARGLLSTDTQY
v_gene: TRBV12-3/TRBV12-4; abundance: NA; CDR3aa: ASSQLQGGGTEAF
v_gene: TRBV7-3; abundance: NA; CDR3aa: ASSRGLAGGLGTDTQY
v_gene: TRBV15; abundance: NA; CDR3aa: ATSRAANVLT
v_gene: TRBV7-3; abundance: many; CDR3aa: ASSSTGRNSPLH
v_gene: TRBV24-1; abundance: many; CDR3aa: ATSDEKNEQF
v_gene: TRBV3-1; abundance: many; CDR3aa: ASSQFEGGIY
v_gene: TRBV6-1; abundance: NA; CDR3aa: ASRLGVAGRAY
v_gene: TRBV29-1; abundance: few; CDR3aa: SVLERTNTEAF
v_gene: TRBV4-2; abundance: many; CDR3aa: ASSQDDRGLETQY
v_gene: TRBV20-1; abundance: many; CDR3aa: SATGSYEQY
v_gene: TRBV12-3/TRBV12-4; abundance: NA; CDR3aa: ASKDRNSYEQY
v_gene: TRBV29-1; abundance: few; CDR3aa: SVDYMLPYNEQF
v_gene: TRBV7-2; abundance: NA; CDR3aa: ASSLGGDRPSETQY
v_gene: TRBV27; abundance: many; CDR3aa: ASSLSTSGRVDEQF
v_gene: TRBV3-1; abundance: few; CDR3aa: ASAVYNEQF
v_gene: TRBV4-3; abundance: NA; CDR3aa: ASSQEMGGRTYNEQF
v_gene: TRBV20-1; abundance: few; CDR3aa: SANKNTGELF
v_gene: TRBV5-6; abundance: many; CDR3aa: ASSLDERGQQF
v_gene: TRBV20-1; abundance: many; CDR3aa: SASGTFSYEQY
v_gene: TRBV15; abundance: NA; CDR3aa: ATSGGGHPGETQY
v_gene: TRBV7-2; abundance: many; CDR3aa: ASSLGQGAYNEQF
v_gene: TRBV7-2; abundance: few; CDR3aa: ASSLVGSVQLEQY
v_gene: TRBV9; abundance: NA; CDR3aa: ASSDGLAVGTQY
v_gene: TRBV20-1; abundance: NA; CDR3aa: SAREAADTQY